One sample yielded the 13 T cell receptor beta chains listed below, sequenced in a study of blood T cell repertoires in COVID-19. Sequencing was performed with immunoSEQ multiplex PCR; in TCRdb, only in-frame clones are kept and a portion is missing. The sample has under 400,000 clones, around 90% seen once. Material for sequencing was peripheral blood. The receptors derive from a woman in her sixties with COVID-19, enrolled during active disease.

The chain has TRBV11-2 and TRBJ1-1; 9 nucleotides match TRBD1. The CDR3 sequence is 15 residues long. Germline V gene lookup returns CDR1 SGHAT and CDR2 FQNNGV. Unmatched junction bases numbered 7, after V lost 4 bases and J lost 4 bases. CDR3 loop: CASSSRDRVITEAFF. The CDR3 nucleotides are TGTGCCAGCAGCTCCCGGGACAGGGTAATCACTGAAGCTTTCTTT.

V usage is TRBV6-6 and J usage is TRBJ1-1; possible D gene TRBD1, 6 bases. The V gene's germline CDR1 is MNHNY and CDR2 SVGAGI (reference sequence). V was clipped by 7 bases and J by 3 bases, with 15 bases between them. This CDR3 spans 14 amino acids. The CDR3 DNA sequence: TGTGCCAGCAACCTACGGGGGGCAGACACTGAAGCTTTCTTT. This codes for CASNLRGADTEAFF.

As DNA, the CDR3 is TGTGCCAGTAGCGAAGCGGGGCTTGGCACAGATACGCAGTATTTT. Translating it yields CASSEAGLGTDTQYF. V usage is TRBV19 and J usage is TRBJ2-3; 7 bases match TRBD2. The CDR3 extends over 15 amino acids. Germline V gene data show CDR1 as LNHDA and CDR2 as SQIVND (reference sequence). J was trimmed by 1 base and V by 6 bases; bases with no gene match: 7.

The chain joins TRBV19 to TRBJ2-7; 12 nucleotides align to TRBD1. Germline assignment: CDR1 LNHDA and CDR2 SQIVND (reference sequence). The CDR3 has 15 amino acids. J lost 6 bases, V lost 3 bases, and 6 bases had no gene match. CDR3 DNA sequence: TGTGCCAGTAGTATTGGGACAGGGGGCGCCTTCGAGCAGTACTTC. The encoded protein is CASSIGTGGAFEQYF.

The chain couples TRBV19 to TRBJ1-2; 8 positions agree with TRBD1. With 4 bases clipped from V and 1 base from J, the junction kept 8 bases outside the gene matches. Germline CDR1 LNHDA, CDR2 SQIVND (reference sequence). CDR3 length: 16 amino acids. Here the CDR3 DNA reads TGTGCCAGTAGTACCGCCGGGACAGGCCTTAACTATGGCTACACCTTC. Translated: CASSTAGTGLNYGYTF.

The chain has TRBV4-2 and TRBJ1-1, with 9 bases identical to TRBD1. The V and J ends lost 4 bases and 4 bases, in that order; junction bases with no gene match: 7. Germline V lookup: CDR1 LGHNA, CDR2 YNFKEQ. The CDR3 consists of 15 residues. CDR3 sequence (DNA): TGTGCCAGCAGCCCTGTACAGGGGGCTTTCACTGAAGCTTTCTTT. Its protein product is CASSPVQGAFTEAFF.

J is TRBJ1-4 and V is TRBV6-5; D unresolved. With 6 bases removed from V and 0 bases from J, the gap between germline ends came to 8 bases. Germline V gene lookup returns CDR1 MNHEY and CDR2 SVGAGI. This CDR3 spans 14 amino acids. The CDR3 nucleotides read TGTGCCAGCAGGGAGGCAGCAACTAATGAAAAACTGTTTTTT. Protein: CASREAATNEKLFF.

CDR3 DNA: TGTGCCAGCAGTTTTAATGCTGGAAACACCATATATTTT. This codes for CASSFNAGNTIYF. The rearrangement joins TRBV28 to TRBJ1-3, with unresolved D. Germline lookup yields CDR1 MDHEN and CDR2 SYDVKM. This CDR3 comprises 13 residues. V was pared by 3 bases and J by 2 bases, with 5 bases between.

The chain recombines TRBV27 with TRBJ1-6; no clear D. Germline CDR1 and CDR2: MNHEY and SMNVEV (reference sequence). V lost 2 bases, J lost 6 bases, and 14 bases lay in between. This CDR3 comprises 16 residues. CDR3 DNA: TGTGCCAGCAGTTTACGTGGCGGAAGACTTAATTCACCCCTCCACTTT. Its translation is CASSLRGGRLNSPLHF.

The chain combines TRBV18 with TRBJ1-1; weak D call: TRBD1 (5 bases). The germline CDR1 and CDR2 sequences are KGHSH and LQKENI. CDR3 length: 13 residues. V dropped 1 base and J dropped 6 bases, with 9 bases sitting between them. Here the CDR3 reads CASSPRRQPEAFF. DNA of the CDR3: TGTGCCAGCTCACCACGCCGACAGCCTGAAGCTTTCTTT. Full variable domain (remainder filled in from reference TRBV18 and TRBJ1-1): NAGVMQNPRHLVRRRGQEARLRCSPMKGHSHVYWYRQLPEEGLKFMVYLQKENIIDESGMPKERFSAEFPKEGPSILRIQQVVRGDSAAYFCASSPRRQPEAFFGQGTRLTVV.

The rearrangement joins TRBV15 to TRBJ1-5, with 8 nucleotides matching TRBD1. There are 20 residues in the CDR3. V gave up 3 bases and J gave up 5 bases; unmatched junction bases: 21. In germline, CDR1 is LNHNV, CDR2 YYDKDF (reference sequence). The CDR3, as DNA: TGTGCCACCAGCAGGGCCGGACAGGGCCTCTTTAAACAATCCCATCAGCCCCAGCATTTT. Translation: CATSRAGQGLFKQSHQPQHF.

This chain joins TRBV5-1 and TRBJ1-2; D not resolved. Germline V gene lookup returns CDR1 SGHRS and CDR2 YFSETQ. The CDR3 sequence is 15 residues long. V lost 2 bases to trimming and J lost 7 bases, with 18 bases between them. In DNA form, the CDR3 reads TGCGCCAGCAGCTTAGCACTAGGAGCGTCGGGTGGCTACACCTTC. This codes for CASSLALGASGGYTF.

CDR3 nucleotides: TGTGCCAGCAATAGGGGCGTCAGCACAGATACGCAGTATTTT. Translating gives CASNRGVSTDTQYF. The chain employs TRBV9 and TRBJ2-3; tentative D call: TRBD1 (5 bases). Germline V gives CDR1 SGDLS, CDR2 YYNGEE. The CDR3 has 14 residues. The ends were cut back, 6 bases at V and 0 bases at J, with 11 bases in the middle.